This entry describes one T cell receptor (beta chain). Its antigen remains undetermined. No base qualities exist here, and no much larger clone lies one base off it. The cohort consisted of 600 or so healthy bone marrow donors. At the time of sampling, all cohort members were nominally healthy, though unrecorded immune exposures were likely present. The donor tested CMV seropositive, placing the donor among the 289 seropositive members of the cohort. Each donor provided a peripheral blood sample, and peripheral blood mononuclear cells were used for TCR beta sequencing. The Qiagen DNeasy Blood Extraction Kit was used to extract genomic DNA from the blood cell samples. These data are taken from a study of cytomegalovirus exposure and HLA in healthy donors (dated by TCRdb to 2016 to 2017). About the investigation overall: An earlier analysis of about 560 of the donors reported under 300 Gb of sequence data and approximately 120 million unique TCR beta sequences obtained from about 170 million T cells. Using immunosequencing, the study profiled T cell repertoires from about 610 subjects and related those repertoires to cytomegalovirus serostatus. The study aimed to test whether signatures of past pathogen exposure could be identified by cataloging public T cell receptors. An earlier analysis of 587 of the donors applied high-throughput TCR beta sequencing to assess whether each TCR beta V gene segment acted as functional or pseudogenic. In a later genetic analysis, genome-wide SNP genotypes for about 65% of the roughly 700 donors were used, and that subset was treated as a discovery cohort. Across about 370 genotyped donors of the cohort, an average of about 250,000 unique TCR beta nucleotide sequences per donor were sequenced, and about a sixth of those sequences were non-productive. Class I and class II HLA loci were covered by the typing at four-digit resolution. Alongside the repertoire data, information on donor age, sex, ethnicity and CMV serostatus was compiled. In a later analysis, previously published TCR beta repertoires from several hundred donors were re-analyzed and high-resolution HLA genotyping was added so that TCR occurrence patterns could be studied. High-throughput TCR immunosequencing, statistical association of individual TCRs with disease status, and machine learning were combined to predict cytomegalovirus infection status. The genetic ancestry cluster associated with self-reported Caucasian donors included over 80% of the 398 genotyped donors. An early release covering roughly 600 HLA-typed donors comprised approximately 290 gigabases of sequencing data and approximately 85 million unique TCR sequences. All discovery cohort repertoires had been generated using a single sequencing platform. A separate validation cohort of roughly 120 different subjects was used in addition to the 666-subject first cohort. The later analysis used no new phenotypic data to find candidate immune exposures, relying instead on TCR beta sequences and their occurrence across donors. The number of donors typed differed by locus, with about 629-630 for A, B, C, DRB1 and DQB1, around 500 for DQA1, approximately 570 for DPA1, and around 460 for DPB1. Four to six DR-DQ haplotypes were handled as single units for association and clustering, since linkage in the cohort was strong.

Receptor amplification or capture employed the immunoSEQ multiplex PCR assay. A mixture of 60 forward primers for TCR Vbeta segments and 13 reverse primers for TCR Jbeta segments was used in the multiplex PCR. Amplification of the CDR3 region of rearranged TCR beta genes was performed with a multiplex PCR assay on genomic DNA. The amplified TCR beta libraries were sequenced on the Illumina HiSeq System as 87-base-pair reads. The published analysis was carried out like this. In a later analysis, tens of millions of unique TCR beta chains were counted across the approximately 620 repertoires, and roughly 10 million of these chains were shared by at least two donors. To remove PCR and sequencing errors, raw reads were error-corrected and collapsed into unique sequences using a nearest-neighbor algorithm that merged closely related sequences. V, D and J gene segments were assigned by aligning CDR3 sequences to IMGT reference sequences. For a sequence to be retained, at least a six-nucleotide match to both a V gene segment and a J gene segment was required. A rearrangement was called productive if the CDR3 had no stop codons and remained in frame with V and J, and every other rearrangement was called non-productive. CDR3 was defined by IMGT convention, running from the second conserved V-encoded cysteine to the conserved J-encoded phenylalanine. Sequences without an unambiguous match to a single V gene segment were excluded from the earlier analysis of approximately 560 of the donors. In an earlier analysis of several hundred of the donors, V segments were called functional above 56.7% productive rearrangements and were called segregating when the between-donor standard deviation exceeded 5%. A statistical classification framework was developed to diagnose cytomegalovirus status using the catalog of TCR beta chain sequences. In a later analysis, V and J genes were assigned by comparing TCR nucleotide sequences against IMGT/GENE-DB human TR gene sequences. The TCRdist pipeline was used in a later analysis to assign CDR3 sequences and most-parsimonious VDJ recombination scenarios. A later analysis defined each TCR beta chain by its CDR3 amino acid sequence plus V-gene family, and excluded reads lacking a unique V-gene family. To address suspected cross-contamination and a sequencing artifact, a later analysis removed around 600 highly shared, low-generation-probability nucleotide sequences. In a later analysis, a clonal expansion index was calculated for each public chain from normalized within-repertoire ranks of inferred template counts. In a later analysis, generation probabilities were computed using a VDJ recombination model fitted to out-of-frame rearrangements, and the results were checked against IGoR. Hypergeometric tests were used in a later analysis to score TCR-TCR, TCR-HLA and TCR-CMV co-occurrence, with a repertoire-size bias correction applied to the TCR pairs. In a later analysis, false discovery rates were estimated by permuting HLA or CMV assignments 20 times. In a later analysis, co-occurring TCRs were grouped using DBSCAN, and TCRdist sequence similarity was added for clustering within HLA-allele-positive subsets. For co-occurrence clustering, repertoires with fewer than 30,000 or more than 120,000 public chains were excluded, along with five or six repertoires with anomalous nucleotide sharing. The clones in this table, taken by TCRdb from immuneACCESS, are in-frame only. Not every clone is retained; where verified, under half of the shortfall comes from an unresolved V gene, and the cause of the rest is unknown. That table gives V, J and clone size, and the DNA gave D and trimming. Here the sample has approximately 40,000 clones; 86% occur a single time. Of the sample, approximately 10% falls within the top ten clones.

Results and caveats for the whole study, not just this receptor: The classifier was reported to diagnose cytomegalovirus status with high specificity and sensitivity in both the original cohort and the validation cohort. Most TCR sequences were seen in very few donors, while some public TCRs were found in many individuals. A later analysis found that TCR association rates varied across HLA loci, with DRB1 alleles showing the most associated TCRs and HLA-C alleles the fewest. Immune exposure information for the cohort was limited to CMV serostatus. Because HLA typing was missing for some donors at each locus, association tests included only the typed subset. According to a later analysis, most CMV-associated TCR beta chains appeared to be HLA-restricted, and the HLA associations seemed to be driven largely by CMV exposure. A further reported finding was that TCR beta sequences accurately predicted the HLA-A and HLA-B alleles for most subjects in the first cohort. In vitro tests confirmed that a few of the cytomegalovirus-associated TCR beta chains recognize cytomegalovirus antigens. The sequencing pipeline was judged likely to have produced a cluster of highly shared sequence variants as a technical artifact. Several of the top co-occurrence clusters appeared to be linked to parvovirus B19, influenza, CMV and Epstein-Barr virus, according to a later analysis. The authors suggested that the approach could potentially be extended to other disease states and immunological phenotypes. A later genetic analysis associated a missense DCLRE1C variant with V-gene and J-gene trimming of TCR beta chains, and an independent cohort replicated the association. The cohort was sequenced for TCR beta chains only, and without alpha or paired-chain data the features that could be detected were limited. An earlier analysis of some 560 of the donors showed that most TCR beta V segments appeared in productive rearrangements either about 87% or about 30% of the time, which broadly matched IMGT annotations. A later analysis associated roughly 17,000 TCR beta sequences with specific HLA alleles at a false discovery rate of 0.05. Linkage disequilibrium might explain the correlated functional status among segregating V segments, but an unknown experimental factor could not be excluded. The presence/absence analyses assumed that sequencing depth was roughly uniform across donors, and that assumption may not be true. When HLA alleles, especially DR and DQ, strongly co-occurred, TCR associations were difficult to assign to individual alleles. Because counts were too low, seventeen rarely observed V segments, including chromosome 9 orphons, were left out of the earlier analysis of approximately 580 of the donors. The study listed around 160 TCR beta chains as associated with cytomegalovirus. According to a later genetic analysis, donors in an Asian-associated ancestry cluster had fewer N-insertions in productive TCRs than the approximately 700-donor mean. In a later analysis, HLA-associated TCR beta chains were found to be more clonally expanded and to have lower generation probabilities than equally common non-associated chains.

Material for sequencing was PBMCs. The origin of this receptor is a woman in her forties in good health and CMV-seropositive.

The CDR3 protein: CASSFMTSGSFTGELFF. The nucleotide sequence is given as TGTGCCAGCAGCTTCATGACTAGCGGGTCCTTTACCGGGGAGCTGTTTTTT. The chain is assembled from TRBV7-2 and TRBJ2-2; 10 middle bases align to TRBD2. Including the terminal cysteine and phenylalanine, the CDR3 comprises 17 residues. Only the CDR3 region is kept as DNA, spanning 51 bases read in frame from base 1. Germline trimming: 3 bases from V, 5 bases from J; junction bases outside gene matches: 9. From a lookup of the germline V gene, CDR1 and CDR2 are SGHTA and FQGNSA. Reference TRBV7-2 and TRBJ2-2 genes cover what lies past the CDR3, so the full variable domain is GAGVSQSPSNKVTEKGKDVELRCDPISGHTALYWYRQSLGQGLEFLIYFQGNSAPDKSGLPSDRFSAERTGGSVSTLTIQRTQQEDSAVYLCASSFMTSGSFTGELFFGEGSRLTVL.